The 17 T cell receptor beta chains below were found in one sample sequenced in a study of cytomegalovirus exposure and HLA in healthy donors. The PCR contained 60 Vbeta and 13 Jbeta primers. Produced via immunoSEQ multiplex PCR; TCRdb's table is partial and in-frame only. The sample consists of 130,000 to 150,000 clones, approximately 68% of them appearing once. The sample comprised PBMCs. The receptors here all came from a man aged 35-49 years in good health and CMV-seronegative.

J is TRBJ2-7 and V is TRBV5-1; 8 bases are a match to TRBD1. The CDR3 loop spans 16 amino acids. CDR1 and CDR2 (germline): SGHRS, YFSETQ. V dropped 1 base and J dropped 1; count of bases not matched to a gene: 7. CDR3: CASSLTSGQGSYEQYF. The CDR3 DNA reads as TGCGCCAGCAGCTTGACTAGTGGACAGGGATCCTACGAGCAGTACTTC. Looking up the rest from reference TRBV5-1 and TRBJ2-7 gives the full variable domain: KAGVTQTPRYLIKTRGQQVTLSCSPISGHRSVSWYQQTPGQGLQFLFEYFSETQRNKGNFPGRFSGRQFSNSRSEMNVSTLELGDSALYLCASSLTSGQGSYEQYFGPGTRLTVT.

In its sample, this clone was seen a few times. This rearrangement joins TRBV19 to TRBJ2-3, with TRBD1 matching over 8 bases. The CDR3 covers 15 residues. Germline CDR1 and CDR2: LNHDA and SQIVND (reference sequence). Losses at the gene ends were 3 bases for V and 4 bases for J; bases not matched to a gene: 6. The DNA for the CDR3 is TGTGCCAGTAGTATGAACCCCAGGGGGCCAGATACGCAGTATTTT. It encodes CASSMNPRGPDTQYF. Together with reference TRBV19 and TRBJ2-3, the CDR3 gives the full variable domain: DGGITQSPKYLFRKEGQNVTLSCEQNLNHDAMYWYRQDPGQGLRLIYYSQIVNDFQKGDIAEGYSVSREKKESFPLTVTSAQKNPTAFYLCASSMNPRGPDTQYFGPGTRLTVL.

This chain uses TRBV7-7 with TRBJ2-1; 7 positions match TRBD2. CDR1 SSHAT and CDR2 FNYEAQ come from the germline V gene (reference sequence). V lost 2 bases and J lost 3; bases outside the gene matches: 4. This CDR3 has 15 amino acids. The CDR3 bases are TGTGCCAGCAGCTTACGAGCGGGGCTCTACAATGAGCAGTTCTTC. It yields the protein CASSLRAGLYNEQFF.

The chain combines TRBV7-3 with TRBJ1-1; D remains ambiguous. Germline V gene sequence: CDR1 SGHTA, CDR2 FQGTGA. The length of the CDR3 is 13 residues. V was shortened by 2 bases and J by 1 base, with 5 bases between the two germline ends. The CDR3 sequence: CASSLERNTEAFF. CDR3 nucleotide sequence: TGTGCCAGCAGCTTAGAGCGGAACACTGAAGCTTTCTTT.

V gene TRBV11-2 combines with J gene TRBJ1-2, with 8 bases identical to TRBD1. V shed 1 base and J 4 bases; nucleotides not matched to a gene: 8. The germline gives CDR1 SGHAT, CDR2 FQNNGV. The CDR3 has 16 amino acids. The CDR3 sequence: CASSLVRTGMIYGYTF. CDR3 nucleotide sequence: TGTGCCAGCAGCTTAGTAAGGACAGGGATGATCTATGGCTACACCTTC.

In nucleotides, the CDR3 is TGTGCCAGCAACCTTCGCGCATCTAGCACAGATACGCAGTATTTT. Translating it yields CASNLRASSTDTQYF. The chain carries TRBV2 and TRBJ2-3; D not resolved. Trimming cost V 7 bases and J 0 bases, with 14 bases left between them. CDR3 length: 15 amino acids. The germline V gene has CDR1 SNHLY and CDR2 FYNNEI. Filled out from reference TRBV2 and TRBJ2-3, the complete variable domain reads EPEVTQTPSHQVTQMGQEVILRCVPISNHLYFYWYRQILGQKVEFLVSFYNNEISEKSEIFDDQFSVERPDGSNFTLKIRSTKLEDSAMYFCASNLRASSTDTQYFGPGTRLTVL.

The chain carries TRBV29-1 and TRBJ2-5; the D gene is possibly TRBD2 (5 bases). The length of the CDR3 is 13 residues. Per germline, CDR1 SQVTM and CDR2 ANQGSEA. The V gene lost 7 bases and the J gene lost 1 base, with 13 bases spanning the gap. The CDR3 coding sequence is TGCAGCGCTGGCCGCGGGCTCCAAGAGACCCAGTACTTC. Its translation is CSAGRGLQETQYF.

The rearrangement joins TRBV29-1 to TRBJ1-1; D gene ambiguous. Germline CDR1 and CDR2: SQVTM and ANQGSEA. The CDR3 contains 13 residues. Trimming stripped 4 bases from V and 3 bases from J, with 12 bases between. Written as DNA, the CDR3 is TGCAGCGTTGGAGTATCCGGGGACACTGAAGCTTTCTTT. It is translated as CSVGVSGDTEAFF.

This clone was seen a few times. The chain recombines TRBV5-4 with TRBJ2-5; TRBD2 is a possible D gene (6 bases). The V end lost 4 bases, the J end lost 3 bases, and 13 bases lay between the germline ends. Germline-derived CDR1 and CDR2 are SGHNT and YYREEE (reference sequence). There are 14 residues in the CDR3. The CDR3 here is CASSAEVAEETQYF. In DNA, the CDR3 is TGTGCCAGCAGCGCGGAGGTAGCGGAAGAGACCCAGTACTTC.

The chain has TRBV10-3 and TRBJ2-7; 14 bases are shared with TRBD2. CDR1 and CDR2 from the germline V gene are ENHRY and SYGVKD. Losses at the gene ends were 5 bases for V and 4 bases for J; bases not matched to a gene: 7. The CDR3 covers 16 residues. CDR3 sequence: CAISSGTSGSSYEQYF. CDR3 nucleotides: TGTGCCATCAGTTCCGGGACTAGCGGGAGTTCTTACGAGCAGTACTTC.

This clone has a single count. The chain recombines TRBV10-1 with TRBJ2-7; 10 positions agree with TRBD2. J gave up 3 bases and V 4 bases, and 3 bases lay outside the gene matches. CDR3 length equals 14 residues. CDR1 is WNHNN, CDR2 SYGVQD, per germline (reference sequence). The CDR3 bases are TGCGCCAGCAGTGGGCCTAGCGGGAGCTACGAGCAGTACTTC. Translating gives CASSGPSGSYEQYF.

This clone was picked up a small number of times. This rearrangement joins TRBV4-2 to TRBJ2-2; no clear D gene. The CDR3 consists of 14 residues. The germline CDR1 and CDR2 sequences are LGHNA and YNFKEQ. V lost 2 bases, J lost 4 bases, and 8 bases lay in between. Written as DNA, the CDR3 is TGTGCCAGCAGCCAATCATGGGCCACCGGGGAGCTGTTTTTT. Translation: CASSQSWATGELFF.

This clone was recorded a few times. CDR3 DNA sequence: TGCGCCAGCAGCTTGTCCCTAGCGGGGCCCTACGAGCAGTACTTC. Translation gives CASSLSLAGPYEQYF. The gene calls are TRBV5-1 and TRBJ2-7; 9 nucleotides line up with TRBD2. The CDR3 runs to 15 residues. The V and J ends lost 1 base and 2 bases, in that order; junction bases with no gene match: 4. The germline CDR1 and CDR2 sequences are SGHRS and YFSETQ.

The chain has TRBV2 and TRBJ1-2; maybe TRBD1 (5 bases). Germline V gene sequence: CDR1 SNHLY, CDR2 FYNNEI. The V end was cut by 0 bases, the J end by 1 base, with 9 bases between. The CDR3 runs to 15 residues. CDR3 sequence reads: CASSEASGGNYGYTF. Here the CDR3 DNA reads TGTGCCAGCAGTGAAGCGTCGGGGGGTAACTATGGCTACACCTTC.

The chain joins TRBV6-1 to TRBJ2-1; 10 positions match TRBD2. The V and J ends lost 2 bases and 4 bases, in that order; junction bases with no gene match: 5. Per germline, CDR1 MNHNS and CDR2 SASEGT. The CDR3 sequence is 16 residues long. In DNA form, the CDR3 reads TGTGCCAGCAGTGAACCCGGGACTAGCGTTTACAATGAGCAGTTCTTC. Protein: CASSEPGTSVYNEQFF.

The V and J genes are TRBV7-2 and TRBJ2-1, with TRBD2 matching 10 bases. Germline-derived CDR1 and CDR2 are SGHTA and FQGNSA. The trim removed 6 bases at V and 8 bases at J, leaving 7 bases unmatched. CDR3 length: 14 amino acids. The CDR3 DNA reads TGTGCCAGCAGAGCGGGAGGGCGATGGTATGAGCAGTTCTTC. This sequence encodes CASRAGGRWYEQFF.

CDR3 in amino acids: CASSAGGGTGNQPQHF. DNA of the CDR3: TGTGCCAGCAGCGCGGGGGGAGGGACGGGCAATCAGCCCCAGCATTTT. The chain is built from TRBV9 and TRBJ1-5, with D tentatively TRBD1 (5 bases). The CDR3 length is 16 residues. Trimming shortened V by 3 bases and J by 2 bases, and 15 bases separated the two germline ends. CDR1 and CDR2 from the germline V gene are SGDLS and YYNGEE.